The 17 T cell receptor beta chains reported below all come from one sample, sequenced in a study of response to subunit inactivated influenza vaccine. TCRdb called the RT-PCR reads again in MiXCR, with one record for every CDR3 protein. The sample has around 540,000 distinct CDR3 sequences; about 12% are singletons. This specimen consisted of PBMCs from blood, obtained on the day of vaccination. The receptor source for this set is a man in his forties or fifties who received an inactivated influenza vaccine.

This clonotype was observed a few times. The rearrangement links TRBV4-1 to TRBJ2-2; 9 nucleotides match TRBD1. V gave up 0 bases and J gave up 7 bases; unmatched junction bases: 6. From germline, CDR1 is MGHRA and CDR2 YSYEKL. This CDR3 has 16 amino acids. CDR3 sequence: CASSQDGTGFGGELFF. In DNA, the CDR3 is TGCGCCAGCAGCCAAGATGGGACAGGGTTTGGCGGGGAGCTGTTTTTT.

This clonotype appeared a few times. The gene calls are TRBV20-1 and TRBJ1-2, with TRBD1 matching 9 bases. V trimming: 3 bases; J trimming: 5 bases; junction bases outside the gene matches: 7. Germline V lookup: CDR1 DFQATT, CDR2 SNEGSKA (reference sequence). This CDR3 has 14 amino acids. The CDR3 reads CSASTTQGAYGYTF. CDR3 nucleotide sequence: TGCAGTGCTAGTACCACACAGGGGGCATATGGCTACACCTTC.

This chain connects TRBV15 to TRBJ2-1; D might be TRBD1 (5 bases). This CDR3 has 16 residues. CDR1 is LNHNV and CDR2 is YYDKDF in the germline V gene (reference sequence). The germline V and J ends were trimmed by 5 bases and 0 bases, with 14 bases remaining between them. CDR3 in amino acids: CATSRVDISSYNEQFF. CDR3 bases: TGTGCCACCAGCCGCGTGGACATAAGCTCCTACAATGAGCAGTTCTTC. Complete variable domain (other parts from reference TRBV15 and TRBJ2-1): DAMVIQNPRYQVTQFGKPVTLSCSQTLNHNVMYWYQQKSSQAPKLLFHYYDKDFNNEADTPDNFQSRRPNTSFCFLDIRSPGLGDTAMYLCATSRVDISSYNEQFFGPGTRLTVL.

V usage is TRBV6-1 and J usage is TRBJ2-7, with D unclear. Germline V gene lookup returns CDR1 MNHNS and CDR2 SASEGT. The ends were cut back, 3 bases at V and 3 bases at J, with 15 bases in the middle. There are 15 residues in the CDR3. Here the CDR3 DNA reads TGTGCCAGCAGTGATGTGGGCCGCCAAATCTACGAGCAGTACTTC. Translating it yields CASSDVGRQIYEQYF.

The chain combines TRBV7-8 with TRBJ2-3, with 12 bases matching TRBD2. Germline CDR1 reads SGHVS; CDR2 reads FQNEAQ. CDR3 size: 19 residues. Unmatched junction bases numbered 10, after V lost 1 base and J lost 2 bases. The CDR3 DNA reads TGTGCCAGCAGCTTAGGACCGCGGACTAGCGGGGCCAACACAGATACGCAGTATTTT. Protein sequence: CASSLGPRTSGANTDTQYF.

The J gene is TRBJ2-6, the V gene TRBV20-1; no clear D gene. Germline V gene lookup returns CDR1 DFQATT and CDR2 SNEGSKA (reference sequence). CDR3 length equals 16 residues. The germline V and J ends were trimmed by 3 bases and 2 bases, with 14 bases remaining between them. Here the CDR3 reads CSASDVRGAGANVLTF. CDR3 in DNA: TGCAGTGCTAGTGATGTGCGCGGAGCTGGGGCCAACGTCCTGACTTTC.

A few counts support this clonotype. This rearrangement joins TRBV28 to TRBJ2-5; TRBD2 agrees at 8 bases. The germline CDR1 and CDR2 sequences are MDHEN and SYDVKM. This CDR3 spans 14 amino acids. Trimming cost V 6 bases and J 0 bases; bases outside gene matches: 3. The CDR3, as DNA: TGTGCCAGCAGCGAACTAGCGGACCAAGAGACCCAGTACTTC. As protein: CASSELADQETQYF.

The chain is built from TRBV3-1 and TRBJ2-2, with no clear D. The V gene's germline CDR1 is LGHDT and CDR2 YNNKEL (reference sequence). The CDR3 runs to 16 residues. V lost 4 bases and J lost 1, with 13 bases in between. CDR3 amino acids: CASSLMPGKNTGELFF. The CDR3 DNA follows: TGTGCCAGCAGCCTTATGCCGGGCAAGAACACCGGGGAGCTGTTTTTT.

The chain carries TRBV29-1 and TRBJ1-2; possible D gene TRBD1, 5 bases. CDR1 is SQVTM and CDR2 is ANQGSEA in the germline V gene. This CDR3 has 16 residues. Trimming pared 4 bases from V and 0 bases from J, leaving 18 bases between. CDR3 DNA: TGCAGCGTTGCTCGGCAGGGCTTTCCAGCTAACTATGGCTACACCTTC. Residues: CSVARQGFPANYGYTF.

The chain couples TRBV5-1 to TRBJ2-3, with TRBD2 matching over 10 bases. Germline V gives CDR1 SGHRS, CDR2 YFSETQ. The CDR3 sequence is 16 residues long. After removal of 0 bases from V and 7 bases from J, the junction contained 8 bases not matched to a gene. CDR3 sequence: CASSLEVSGGPNTQYF. As DNA, the CDR3 is TGCGCCAGCAGCTTGGAGGTTAGCGGGGGGCCTAATACGCAGTATTTT. The full variable domain, its missing parts supplied by reference TRBV5-1 and TRBJ2-3, is KAGVTQTPRYLIKTRGQQVTLSCSPISGHRSVSWYQQTPGQGLQFLFEYFSETQRNKGNFPGRFSGRQFSNSRSEMNVSTLELGDSALYLCASSLEVSGGPNTQYFGPGTRLTVL.

This clonotype was found a few times. This sequence joins TRBV18 and TRBJ2-7; D is perhaps TRBD1 or TRBD2 (6 bases each). V lost 6 bases and J 2 bases, leaving 14 bases between the germline ends. Germline assignment: CDR1 KGHSH and CDR2 LQKENI. CDR3 size: 14 residues. The CDR3 is CASSVGGYTYEQYF. The DNA of the CDR3 is TGTGCCAGCTCTGTAGGGGGGTATACCTACGAGCAGTACTTC.

This clonotype turned up a few times. V and J are TRBV2 and TRBJ2-1, with D tentatively TRBD1 or TRBD2 (5 bases each). V gave up 7 bases and J gave up 5 bases, with 15 bases separating them. CDR1 SNHLY and CDR2 FYNNEI come from the germline V gene. The CDR3 is 14 amino acids. Written as DNA, the CDR3 is TGTGCCAGCAAAACTCAGGGACCCCACAATGAGCAGTTCTTC. Translating it yields CASKTQGPHNEQFF.

V gene TRBV19 combines with J gene TRBJ2-7, with TRBD2 identical over 8 bases. The trim removed 3 bases at V and 1 base at J, leaving 5 bases unmatched. The CDR3 consists of 15 residues. Germline values: CDR1 LNHDA, CDR2 SQIVND (reference sequence). The CDR3 region is CASSISAGGSYEQYF. CDR3 sequence (DNA): TGTGCCAGTAGTATTTCTGCGGGAGGATCCTACGAGCAGTACTTC.

The rearrangement joins TRBV6-2 or TRBV6-3 to TRBJ2-1; no clear D. The CDR3 has 14 amino acids. The V and J ends lost 2 bases and 6 bases respectively, with 11 bases between them. Per the germline V gene, CDR1 is MNHEY and CDR2 is SVGEGT. The CDR3 DNA follows: TGTGCCAGCAGTTACAAGGTTGGCTTCAATGAGCAGTTCTTC. Its protein product is CASSYKVGFNEQFF.

This clonotype has only a few counts. V and J are TRBV10-3 and TRBJ2-7; a weak D match, TRBD1 (6 bases). V shed 7 bases and J shed 1 base, with 8 bases lying between them. The CDR3 consists of 12 residues. Germline V gene lookup returns CDR1 ENHRY and CDR2 SYGVKD. The CDR3 DNA reads TGTGCCATCAAAGGACAGTCCTACGAGCAGTACTTC. Protein product: CAIKGQSYEQYF.

This clonotype was found a few times. The chain has TRBV12-3 or TRBV12-4 and TRBJ2-1; tentative D call: TRBD1 (6 bases). The CDR3 runs to 17 residues. Trimming stripped 4 bases from V and 2 bases from J, with 18 bases between. CDR3 protein: CASSSRITGWAYNEQFF. DNA for the CDR3: TGTGCCAGCAGTTCCCGTATTACAGGGTGGGCCTACAATGAGCAGTTCTTC.

This clonotype was picked up a small number of times. V is TRBV27 and J is TRBJ2-1; 12 nucleotides align to TRBD2. The trim removed 8 bases at V and 6 bases at J, leaving 8 bases unmatched. This CDR3 is built from 15 residues. Looked up from germline, CDR1 is MNHEY and CDR2 is SMNVEV (reference sequence). CDR3: CASASGLAGINEQFF. The CDR3 DNA is TGTGCCAGCGCGTCAGGACTAGCGGGGATCAATGAGCAGTTCTTC.